This T cell receptor beta chain was recorded in a study of T cells after posttransplantation cyclophosphamide. TCRdb keeps only in-frame clones here, not all; method: immunoSEQ multiplex PCR. The table shows about 53,000 clones, with roughly 84% occurring only once. Regarding this clone: Antigen: not known.

V shed 8 bases and J shed 3 bases, with 16 bases lying between them. The CDR3 spans 14 residues. Germline loops: CDR1 KGHSH, CDR2 LQKENI. General study results and limits: Blood and skin or GI T cell repertoires showed limited TRB overlap. Donor-recipient repertoire similarity was low at 1-2 months, rising over year one. TRB clonality was highly associated with recipient CMV seropositivity and reactivation.

The specimen was PBMCs. The V gene is TRBV18, the J gene TRBJ1-2, with D possibly matching TRBD1 (6 bases). The TCR sequence derives from a man aged 25-45 years with a blood cancer, CMV-positive, and with a related stem cell donor. This CDR3 reads CASTTYRVHYGYTF. Here the CDR3 DNA reads TGTGCCAGCACTACCTACAGGGTGCACTATGGCTACACCTTC.